What follows describes a single T cell receptor (beta chain). The specificity of this receptor is unknown. No much larger clone is present one base from it, and per-base qualities are unavailable. The immunoSEQ Assay, a bias-controlled multiplex PCR, was used to amplify TCRbeta CDR3 regions from genomic DNA. The authors' analysis ran thus. The number of nucleated cells in each sample was estimated from the amplification of reference gene primers within the assay. Sequence reads were collapsed and filtered to measure the absolute abundance of every unique TCRbeta CDR3 rearrangement. For each sample, productive Simpson clonality was calculated by taking the square root of Simpson's diversity index across productive rearrangements. The table was pulled from immuneACCESS by TCRdb, which kept in-frame rearrangements only. Such tables lose some clones; where checked, under half of the loss comes from unresolved V genes, and the rest has no known cause. V, J and clone size derive from that table, while D and trimming were established from the DNA sequence. The sample table shows under 300,000 clones, and approximately 86% are seen once. Together, the top ten hold 4.9% of the sample.

Per the germline V gene, KGHSH is the CDR1 and LQKENI is the CDR2. V is reduced by 2 bases and J by 6 bases, leaving a spacing of 16 bases between them. Reading from cysteine to phenylalanine, the CDR3 counts 16 amino acids. Only CDR3 DNA is held: 48 bases, read in frame from base 1. The data stem from a study of blood T cell repertoires in COVID-19 (dated by TCRdb to the early 2020s). Describing the broader study: Samples covering the acute and convalescent phases of COVID-19 were provided by collaborators in the United States, Italy and Spain. The material from the prospective study consisted of cDNA or gDNA derived from T cells, B-cell-depleted T cells, or PBMCs. The repertoires were released in a freely available public database intended as a resource for research on the immune response to SARS-CoV-2. Sample metadata almost always included a de-identified subject ID, COVID-19 status, age in years and sex. The dataset comprised deeply sampled blood TCRbeta repertoires from subjects exposed to, actively infected with, or recovered from COVID-19. Samples were obtained from the ongoing ImmuneRACE study (first 160 participants) and from some 1,300 subjects provided by 6 global collaborators. Where available, HLA class I and class II types were obtained from metadata supplied by the sample provider rather than from assay-based typing.

What the authors observed across the whole study: How much clinical and demographic metadata was included differed by source and by participant, and the metadata was provided uncurated.

Each collaborating institution followed its own protocols to collect whole blood in K2EDTA tubes. For TCRbeta analysis, collaborators shipped samples in one of three forms: frozen whole blood, isolated PBMCs, or DNA extracted from either of those sample types. The rearrangement combines TRBV18 with TRBJ2-2, with the D gene uncertain. The TCR originated in a woman aged 80 or over with active or convalescent COVID-19. Material for sequencing was peripheral blood. The CDR3 protein sequence reads: CASSPAVGRAPGELFF. The DNA sequence follows: TGTGCCAGCTCACCAGCGGTTGGCCGCGCCCCCGGGGAGCTGTTTTTT.